This is a list of T cell receptor beta chains from one sample in a study of T cells in Graves' hyperthyroidism and ophthalmopathy. MiXCR, run by TCRdb on the multiplex PCR reads, gives a single entry per CDR3 protein. This table has a few hundred thousand distinct CDR3 sequences, about 19% appearing once. Material for sequencing was blood. The receptors stem from a man aged 50 to 59 with Graves' ophthalmopathy. Both conserved end residues are part of each CDR3. D genes are given only for firm matches. Clone sizes are given selectively: once, few, many, or a class where the clone is expanded.

TRBV11-2	.	TRBJ2-5	.	TGTGCCAGCAGCTTAGATCCCCCCCCACCGAGGGGGAGTGGGACCCAGTACTTC	CASSLDPPPPRGSGTQYF
TRBV12-3/TRBV12-4	few	TRBJ2-5	TRBD1	TGTGCCAGCAGTTTCGGGCAGGGGGCGAAAGAGACCCAGTACTTC	CASSFGQGAKETQYF
TRBV30	many	TRBJ2-1	TRBD2	TGTGCCTGGAGGTACCATCCGACTAGCCGATTCTACAATGAGCAGTTCTTC	CAWRYHPTSRFYNEQFF
TRBV27	many	TRBJ2-3	.	TGTGCCAGCAGTCGACTAGGTAGCACAGATACGCAGTATTTT	CASSRLGSTDTQYF
TRBV20-1	many	TRBJ2-7	TRBD1	TGCAGTGCTAGAGTTAGGGACAGCTCCTACGAGCAGTACTTC	CSARVRDSSYEQYF
TRBV9	.	TRBJ2-2	TRBD2	TGTGCCAGCGCCGACGGGGGGGCGGCCAACACCGGGGAGCTGTTTTTT	CASADGGAANTGELFF
TRBV12-3/TRBV12-4	.	TRBJ2-1	.	TGTGCCAGCTCCCCCCGGACCCCCGACCCGAGAGAGGGTTACAATGAGCAGTTCTTC	CASSPRTPDPREGYNEQFF
TRBV4-1	few	TRBJ2-7	TRBD1	TGCGCCAGCAGCCAAGCCGGGACAGTAACCTACGAGCAGTACTTC	CASSQAGTVTYEQYF
TRBV28	many	TRBJ2-7	.	TGTGCCAGCAGCGTTATCGACAGCGGCCGCACCTACGAGCAGTACTTC	CASSVIDSGRTYEQYF
TRBV2	many	TRBJ1-5	TRBD1	TGTGCCAGTGGGGACAGACCCCAGCCCCAGCATTTT	CASGDRPQPQHF
TRBV7-9	.	TRBJ1-1	TRBD1	TGTGCCAGCAGCTCCTGGACAGGGACTGAAGCTTTCTTT	CASSSWTGTEAFF
TRBV28	many	TRBJ2-7	TRBD2	TGTGCCAGCAGTTTCTTGGTAGCGGGTTCCCTTCGGGAGCAGTACTTC	CASSFLVAGSLREQYF
TRBV7-8	many	TRBJ1-5	TRBD1	TGTGCCAGCAGCGATGACAGGGTCAATCAGCCCCAGCATTTT	CASSDDRVNQPQHF
TRBV27	few	TRBJ2-7	TRBD2	TGTGCCAGCAGAGCCAGACCCGGGACTAGAAACTACGAGCAGTACTTC	CASRARPGTRNYEQYF
TRBV27	few	TRBJ1-6	.	TGTGCCAGCAGTTTAGGCAGATCCTATAATTCACCCCTCCACTTT	CASSLGRSYNSPLHF
TRBV7-9	many	TRBJ2-5	.	TGTGCCAGCAGCCCCTCCAGCGAGACCCAGTACTTC	CASSPSSETQYF
TRBV4-1	many	TRBJ2-3	TRBD2	TGCGCCAGCAGGCGGGGGGGGCACACAGATACGCAGTATTTT	CASRRGGHTDTQYF
TRBV5-1	.	TRBJ2-1	.	TGCGCCAGCAGCCTAGGTAGTAAAGACAATGAGCAGTTCTTC	CASSLGSKDNEQFF
TRBV20-1	few	TRBJ2-5	.	TGCAGTGTCGACCCCGGGACCCAGTACTTC	CSVDPGTQYF
TRBV27	many	TRBJ1-1	.	TGTGCCAGCAGTTTAGCGGGGGTTGGCGTTTCTGAAGCTTTCTTT	CASSLAGVGVSEAFF
TRBV5-1	many	TRBJ2-2	.	TGCGCCAGCAGCGGAGAGGGGCCCTCCACCGGGGAGCTGTTTTTT	CASSGEGPSTGELFF
TRBV28	.	TRBJ2-7	TRBD1	TGTGCCAGCAGTTTTGGGACAGATGCCTACGAGCAGTACTTC	CASSFGTDAYEQYF
TRBV28	few	TRBJ1-3	.	TGTGCCAGCAGTTTAAGCCTCGAACTAAACACCATATATTTT	CASSLSLELNTIYF
TRBV24-1	few	TRBJ2-7	.	TGTGCCACCAGTGTCGAGGGGTACGAGCAGTACTTC	CATSVEGYEQYF
TRBV9	few	TRBJ2-7	TRBD1	TGTGCCAGCAGCGTAGAACAGGGGACCCCCGAGCAGTACTTC	CASSVEQGTPEQYF
TRBV4-2	many	TRBJ2-1	TRBD1	TGTGCCAGCAGCCAAGGTGGGACAGGGGGTCTTGGTGAGCAGTTCTTC	CASSQGGTGGLGEQFF
TRBV2	many	TRBJ2-3	.	TGTGCCAGCAGGGAGGCTGCCGCAGATACGCAGTATTTT	CASREAAADTQYF
TRBV7-9	few	TRBJ2-3	TRBD2	TGTGCCAGCAGCTTCACGACGGGACTAGCGGGCACAGATACGCAGTATTTT	CASSFTTGLAGTDTQYF
TRBV30	few	TRBJ1-2	.	TGTGCCTGGAATAGAGGGGGGGGTGAGCGTGGCTACACCTTC	CAWNRGGGERGYTF
TRBV11-2	many	TRBJ1-1	.	TGTGCCAGCAGCATAGGGATGAACACTGAAGCTTTCTTT	CASSIGMNTEAFF
TRBV12-3/TRBV12-4	.	TRBJ2-3	TRBD2	TGTGCCAGCAGTTTATCTAGCGGGGGGGGCACGCAGTATTTT	CASSLSSGGGTQYF
TRBV11-2	many	TRBJ2-1	.	TGTGCCAGCAGCTCAGTATCGGGATCCTACAATGAGCAGTTCTTC	CASSSVSGSYNEQFF
TRBV10-3	few	TRBJ2-7	TRBD2	TGTGCCTCGGGACTAGCGGGAGTGGGGGAGCAGTACTTC	CASGLAGVGEQYF
TRBV11-2	many	TRBJ1-6	.	TGTGCCAGCAGCTCCTCCCCGCGGGGTTCACCCCTCCACTTT	CASSSSPRGSPLHF
TRBV2	many	TRBJ2-5	TRBD2	TGTGCCAGCAGTGAAGCTAGCGGGGGCACCTCTTGGGCCCAGTACTTC	CASSEASGGTSWAQYF
TRBV30	many	TRBJ2-1	TRBD2	TGTGCCTGGAGTGTACGAAGCGGGAGCAGGGAGCAGTTCTTC	CAWSVRSGSREQFF
TRBV27	many	TRBJ2-1	TRBD2	TGTGCCAGCAGCCCGACTAGCGGGAGAACGAATGAGCAGTTCTTC	CASSPTSGRTNEQFF
TRBV30	.	TRBJ1-1	.	TGTGCCTGGAGGAATAATATGAACACTGAAGCTTTCTTT	CAWRNNMNTEAFF
TRBV7-9	many	TRBJ2-1	TRBD1	TGTGCCAGCAGCTTAAGTCAGGGGGCAGGTTATGAGCAGTTCTTC	CASSLSQGAGYEQFF
TRBV9	.	TRBJ1-1	.	TGTGCCAGCAGCAGGGCTTGGGACACTGAAGCTTTCTTT	CASSRAWDTEAFF
TRBV5-1	few	TRBJ1-1	.	TGCGCCAGCAGCCCTAACCCGGGACACCTGATGAACACTGAAGCTTTCTTT	CASSPNPGHLMNTEAFF
TRBV12-3/TRBV12-4	.	TRBJ1-1	.	TGTGCCAGCAGTTTAGGGGCAGGGAGCACTGAAGCTTTCTTT	CASSLGAGSTEAFF
TRBV7-9	few	TRBJ2-3	.	TGTGCCAGCAGCTCCCACAGCACAGATACGCAGTATTTT	CASSSHSTDTQYF
TRBV11-2	many	TRBJ2-7	.	TGTGCCAGCAGACCCAGGGCGGGTTCCTACGAGCAGTACTTC	CASRPRAGSYEQYF
TRBV28	many	TRBJ2-5	TRBD1	TGTGCCAGCACCAGGGGGCAAGAGACCCAGTACTTC	CASTRGQETQYF
TRBV15	.	TRBJ1-4	TRBD1	TGTGCCACCAGCAGGAGGGGGCACTCAGCTAATGAAAAACTGTTTTTT	CATSRRGHSANEKLFF
TRBV7-8	.	TRBJ2-7	.	TGTGCCAGCAGCTTACTCCGGACTACCAGCTCCTACGAGCAGTACTTC	CASSLLRTTSSYEQYF
TRBV16	many	TRBJ1-5	.	TGTGCCAGCAGCCAATTCGGGGGTCAGCCCCAGCATTTT	CASSQFGGQPQHF